This T cell receptor (beta chain) was identified during a study of CD8 T cells in Susac syndrome. Whole-study results and caveats: The CD4+ T cell repertoires in Susac syndrome were not clonally expanded.

Isolation of CD8+ and CD4+ T cells was performed negatively, whereas enrichment of TEMRA cells was done by FACS. This clonotype was seen just once. What it binds is not known. RNA totalling roughly 0.45 to 1 ug underwent reverse transcription with random hexamers. Amplification of TCR beta CDR3 used immunoSEQ multiplex PCR across 54 Vbeta and 13 Jbeta. A single record per CDR3 protein comes from TCRdb applying MiXCR to the immunoSEQ multiplex PCR reads. Seen here are hundreds of thousands of distinct CDR3 sequences, over 90% observed once, and the top ten hold approximately 0.15%. The TCR was taken from a human donor with Susac syndrome. The specimen sequenced was CD4+ T cells from PBMCs.

This CDR3 reads CSAVERTGRENTEAFF. As DNA, the CDR3 is TGCAGTGCCGTAGAGAGAACAGGGAGAGAGAACACTGAAGCTTTCTTT. The J gene is TRBJ1-1, the V gene TRBV20-1; D perhaps matches TRBD1 (6 bases). The germline V gene has CDR1 DFQATT and CDR2 SNEGSKA (reference sequence). This CDR3 is built from 16 residues. Trimming removed 6 bases from V and 1 base from J, with 21 bases in between.